These 29 T cell receptor beta chains were all obtained from the same sample, sequenced in a study of blood T cell repertoires in COVID-19. TCRdb's copy holds only in-frame clones and misses some; the assay was immunoSEQ multiplex PCR. The repertoire holds about 190,000 clones, less than 90% seen once, with approximately 6.1% in the top ten. The material sequenced was peripheral blood. These receptors all come from a woman between 40 and 50 years old with acute or convalescent COVID-19.

This clone was seen a handful of times. The chain employs TRBV11-3 and TRBJ1-1, with TRBD1 as a possible D gene (5 bases). V was pared by 1 base and J by 4 bases, with 10 bases between. This CDR3 has 14 residues. Germline V lookup: CDR1 SGHNT, CDR2 YENEEA. The CDR3 nucleotides read TGTGCCAGCAGCTTAGGATTTGGGGCCACTGAAGCTTTCTTT. It specifies CASSLGFGATEAFF.

This clone was seen only once. CDR3 in DNA: TGCGCCAGCGGGCCTTACAGGGTGAACACTGAAGCTTTCTTT. This translates into CASGPYRVNTEAFF. The chain carries TRBV4-1 and TRBJ1-1, with D perhaps TRBD1 (6 bases). Trimming left V 8 bases short and J 0 bases short, with 13 bases between. This CDR3 is built from 14 residues. Germline V lookup: CDR1 MGHRA, CDR2 YSYEKL.

This clone appeared a few times. CDR3 in amino acids: CASSHRQGGGGYTF. CDR3 in DNA: TGTGCCAGCAGTCACCGACAAGGGGGGGGTGGTTACACCTTC. This rearrangement joins TRBV27 to TRBJ1-2; perhaps TRBD1 as D (6 bases). Trimming left V 5 bases short and J 11 bases short, with 21 bases between. The CDR3 loop spans 14 amino acids. Germline CDR1 MNHEY, CDR2 SMNVEV (reference sequence).

The rearrangement links TRBV7-2 to TRBJ2-5, with 7 bases that match TRBD1. J lost 1 base, V lost 2 bases, and 1 base had no gene match. Germline V lookup: CDR1 SGHTA, CDR2 FQGNSA. There are 14 residues in the CDR3. CDR3 sequence reads: CASSLYRGQETQYF. The CDR3 coding sequence is TGTGCCAGCAGCTTATACAGGGGCCAAGAGACCCAGTACTTC.

This rearrangement joins TRBV29-1 to TRBJ1-1; possible D gene TRBD1, 5 bases. CDR3 size: 13 residues. The germline V gene encodes CDR1 SQVTM and CDR2 ANQGSEA. V shed 8 bases and J shed 0 bases, with 13 bases lying between them. The CDR3 loop is CSFDTGVNTEAFF. Here the CDR3 DNA reads TGCAGCTTCGACACAGGAGTGAACACTGAAGCTTTCTTT.

This chain connects TRBV7-8 to TRBJ2-5; 7 nucleotides match TRBD1. V dropped 6 bases and J dropped 5; count of bases not matched to a gene: 9. Germline CDR1 reads SGHVS; CDR2 reads FQNEAQ. This CDR3 spans 14 amino acids. CDR3 region: CASSQRQGSETQYF. The DNA for the CDR3 is TGTGCCAGCAGTCAAAGACAGGGAAGCGAGACCCAGTACTTC.

The chain uses TRBV30 and TRBJ1-1; possibly TRBD1 for D (5 bases). Looked up from germline, CDR1 is GTSNPN and CDR2 is SVGIG (reference sequence). This CDR3 is 14 amino acids long. V was clipped by 5 bases and J by 0 bases, with 13 bases between them. The CDR3 loop reads CAWQTVSMNTEAFF. CDR3 in DNA: TGTGCCTGGCAGACAGTTTCTATGAACACTGAAGCTTTCTTT.

This clone is a singleton in its sample. This chain connects TRBV28 to TRBJ1-2; 9 bases align to TRBD1. Germline CDR1 MDHEN, CDR2 SYDVKM. V trimming: 6 bases; J trimming: 0 bases; junction bases outside the gene matches: 8. This CDR3 has 16 amino acids. The CDR3 nucleotides read TGTGCCAGCAGGTCGCCGGGACAGGGACCTAACTATGGCTACACCTTC. This gives the protein CASRSPGQGPNYGYTF.

This sequence joins TRBV5-1 and TRBJ2-2, with a weak D call TRBD1 (6 bases). Trimming cost V 3 bases and J 7 bases, with 19 bases left between them. There are 16 residues in the CDR3. CDR1 is SGHRS and CDR2 is YFSETQ in the germline V gene. The CDR3 is CASSYRDTRQDGELFF. CDR3 DNA sequence: TGCGCCAGCAGCTACCGGGACACTCGTCAGGACGGGGAGCTGTTTTTT. The variable domain in full, with the rest retrieved from reference TRBV5-1 and TRBJ2-2, is KAGVTQTPRYLIKTRGQQVTLSCSPISGHRSVSWYQQTPGQGLQFLFEYFSETQRNKGNFPGRFSGRQFSNSRSEMNVSTLELGDSALYLCASSYRDTRQDGELFFGEGSRLTVL.

The V call is TRBV19, the J call TRBJ2-7, with 8 bases aligning to TRBD2. V was pared by 7 bases and J by 4 bases, with 9 bases of the junction left unmatched. Germline V gene sequence: CDR1 LNHDA, CDR2 SQIVND (reference sequence). This CDR3 is 14 amino acids long. The CDR3: CASTPGRAAYEQYF. Here the CDR3 DNA reads TGTGCCAGTACGCCCGGGAGGGCCGCTTACGAGCAGTACTTC.

V is TRBV2 and J is TRBJ2-6; D gene unclear. The CDR3 has 13 amino acids. V dropped 7 bases and J dropped 4 bases, with 8 bases sitting between them. CDR1 is SNHLY and CDR2 is FYNNEI in the germline V gene. The CDR3 loop is CASKSVGANVLTF. The CDR3 nucleotides read TGTGCCAGCAAGAGTGTGGGGGCCAACGTCCTGACTTTC.

The rearrangement uses TRBV7-9 and TRBJ1-3, with 9 bases aligning to TRBD1. CDR3 length: 14 residues. Germline values: CDR1 SEHNR, CDR2 FQNEAQ (reference sequence). V shed 5 bases, J shed 8 bases, and the junction held 7 bases outside the gene matches. The CDR3 is CASSPRDRVDTIYF. DNA for the CDR3: TGTGCCAGCAGCCCGCGGGACAGGGTGGACACCATATATTTT.

The genes are TRBV5-1 and TRBJ2-2; maybe TRBD2 (6 bases). Between the trimmed V and J ends, which lost 6 bases and 4 bases, there was a span of 13 bases. Germline CDR1 SGHRS, CDR2 YFSETQ. There are 14 residues in the CDR3. CDR3 in amino acids: CASNPGGFTGELFF. The CDR3 DNA is TGCGCCAGCAACCCAGGAGGGTTCACCGGGGAGCTGTTTTTT.

The chain recombines TRBV30 with TRBJ1-1; a weak D match, TRBD1 (5 bases). The CDR3 covers 15 residues. Looked up from germline, CDR1 is GTSNPN and CDR2 is SVGIG (reference sequence). V was trimmed by 0 bases and J by 6 bases, leaving 17 bases between them. The CDR3 nucleotides are TGTGCCTGGAGTGTACTTCAGGGTTTCGGATCTGAAGCTTTCTTT. This gives the protein CAWSVLQGFGSEAFF.

The V gene is TRBV5-5, the J gene TRBJ1-6; D may be TRBD1 (6 bases). The CDR3 length is 15 residues. V lost 4 bases to trimming and J lost 8 bases, with 16 bases between them. Germline assignment: CDR1 SGHKS and CDR2 YYEKEE (reference sequence). Here the CDR3 DNA reads TGTGCCAGCAGCCCCCATGCGACAGGAGATTCACCCCTCCACTTT. This translates into CASSPHATGDSPLHF.

V is TRBV6-5 and J is TRBJ2-3; D remains ambiguous. From germline, CDR1 is MNHEY and CDR2 SVGAGI. V was cut by 3 bases and J by 2 bases, with 9 bases left in between. The CDR3 has 14 amino acids. CDR3 sequence: CASSYLRPTDTQYF. The CDR3 DNA reads TGTGCCAGCAGTTATTTGCGGCCCACAGATACGCAGTATTTT.

This clone was observed a few times. The chain has TRBV7-9 and TRBJ2-1; 11 nucleotides agree with TRBD2. The trim removed 3 bases at V and 10 bases at J, leaving 8 bases unmatched. CDR1 is SEHNR, CDR2 FQNEAQ, per germline (reference sequence). The CDR3 covers 15 residues. CDR3 residues: CASSFYSGGAEEQFF. CDR3 sequence (DNA): TGTGCCAGCAGCTTCTATAGCGGGGGGGCGGAGGAGCAGTTCTTC.

The chain links TRBV9 to TRBJ2-3; 7 bases align to TRBD1. CDR3 length equals 14 residues. Germline CDR1 reads SGDLS; CDR2 reads YYNGEE. V trimming: 6 bases; J trimming: 5 bases; junction bases outside the gene matches: 9. The CDR3, as DNA: TGTGCCAGCACACTGACATGGACAGGAGATACGCAGTATTTT. Protein sequence: CASTLTWTGDTQYF.

This chain connects TRBV28 to TRBJ1-6; the D gene is possibly TRBD1 (5 bases). V dropped 1 base and J dropped 4 bases, with 5 bases sitting between them. Germline V gene lookup returns CDR1 MDHEN and CDR2 SYDVKM. The CDR3 is 14 residues long. CDR3: CASSLSGYNSPLHF. In DNA form, the CDR3 reads TGTGCCAGCAGTTTATCAGGGTATAATTCACCCCTCCACTTT.

The rearrangement joins TRBV28 to TRBJ1-1; D perhaps matches TRBD1 (5 bases). Germline V CDR1 and CDR2: MDHEN, SYDVKM. Trimming took 4 bases from V and 11 from J, leaving 14 bases between them. This CDR3 is 12 amino acids long. CDR3 sequence reads: CASSWPQVSAFF. CDR3 nucleotide sequence: TGTGCCAGCAGTTGGCCACAGGTTTCGGCTTTCTTT.

The J gene is TRBJ2-1, the V gene TRBV27, with a possible D match to TRBD1 (6 bases). The CDR3 covers 15 residues. The ends were cut back, 6 bases at V and 4 bases at J, with 16 bases in the middle. Per the germline V gene, CDR1 is MNHEY and CDR2 is SMNVEV (reference sequence). The CDR3 is CASSRGPRVYNEQFF. CDR3 DNA: TGTGCCAGCAGCAGGGGTCCAAGGGTTTACAATGAGCAGTTCTTC.

V gene TRBV3-1 (or the pseudogene TRBV3-2) combines with J gene TRBJ1-4; D remains unclear. Germline V gives CDR1 LGHDT, CDR2 YNNKEL (reference sequence). V lost 0 bases and J 8 bases, leaving 16 bases between the germline ends. The CDR3 runs 16 residues. CDR3 region: CASSQETPRQFEKLFF. CDR3 nucleotides: TGTGCCAGCAGCCAAGAAACCCCCAGACAATTCGAAAAACTGTTTTTT.

This chain links TRBV11-1 with TRBJ1-2, with 8 bases identical to TRBD1. V trimming: 5 bases; J trimming: 6 bases; junction bases outside the gene matches: 5. The CDR3 is 13 amino acids. Germline values: CDR1 SGHAT, CDR2 FQDESV (reference sequence). The CDR3: CASSHDRGDGYTF. In DNA form, the CDR3 reads TGTGCCAGCAGCCACGACAGGGGAGATGGCTACACCTTC.

The rearrangement uses TRBV28 and TRBJ1-1; TRBD1 might be the D (6 bases). CDR3 size: 17 residues. CDR1 and CDR2 (germline): MDHEN, SYDVKM. Deletions cut 6 bases from V and 0 bases from J, with 20 bases between. CDR3 coding DNA: TGTGCCAGCAGGCGTCGGGGGGCGCGATTGGTGAACACTGAAGCTTTCTTT. It is translated as CASRRRGARLVNTEAFF.

The V gene is TRBV28, the J gene TRBJ1-1; 8 nucleotides match TRBD1. The CDR3 covers 17 residues. In germline, CDR1 is MDHEN, CDR2 SYDVKM. The V and J ends lost 4 bases and 3 bases, in that order; junction bases with no gene match: 13. Here the CDR3 reads CASSSRTGRRRDTEAFF. CDR3 nucleotides: TGTGCCAGCAGTTCAAGGACAGGGAGGAGACGGGACACTGAAGCTTTCTTT.

This clone was recorded once. The chain is built from TRBV29-1 and TRBJ2-7; 7 bases match TRBD1. The CDR3 totals 15 residues. CDR1 SQVTM and CDR2 ANQGSEA come from the germline V gene. V lost 6 bases and J lost 0; bases outside the gene matches: 11. The CDR3 DNA reads TGCAGCGTGGGTGGGACAGACAAAAACTCCTACGAGCAGTACTTC. It codes for CSVGGTDKNSYEQYF.

The genes are TRBV2 and TRBJ2-2, with 9 bases matching TRBD2. V lost 3 bases to trimming and J lost 5 bases; unmatched junction nucleotides: 4. The germline gives CDR1 SNHLY, CDR2 FYNNEI. The CDR3 length is 15 residues. CDR3 sequence: CASSDRLAGTGELFF. CDR3 sequence (DNA): TGTGCCAGCAGTGATAGGCTAGCGGGGACCGGGGAGCTGTTTTTT.

The genes are TRBV27 and TRBJ2-3, with D perhaps TRBD1 (6 bases). The germline V gene has CDR1 MNHEY and CDR2 SMNVEV (reference sequence). The CDR3 is made up of 13 amino acids. Trimming pared 7 bases from V and 3 bases from J, leaving 11 bases between. The CDR3 sequence is CASNPTGTDTQYF. CDR3 DNA sequence: TGTGCCAGCAACCCTACAGGGACAGATACGCAGTATTTT.

The rearrangement joins TRBV27 to TRBJ1-2; 7 bases agree with TRBD1. With 3 bases clipped from V and 4 bases from J, the junction kept 8 bases outside the gene matches. The germline gives CDR1 MNHEY, CDR2 SMNVEV (reference sequence). The CDR3 runs 15 residues. This chain's CDR3 is CASSLGWQGGYGYTF. For the CDR3, the DNA is TGTGCCAGCAGTTTGGGATGGCAGGGGGGCTATGGCTACACCTTC.